The sequence of this TCR beta chain was determined in a study of T cell clones after liver transplantation. The assay was immunoSEQ multiplex PCR, and TCRdb's table has in-frame clones only and misses some. This sample yields about 53,000 clones, of which roughly 80% are seen a single time; about 8.5% belongs to the top ten. This clone was detected a few times. Germline V gene lookup returns CDR1 SGHTA and CDR2 FQGNSA. This CDR3 is built from 13 residues. The V end was cut by 5 bases, the J end by 5 bases, with 12 bases between. This sequence originates from a human donor who received a liver transplant. Sample: CD4+ T cells from blood, taken before liver transplant. The rearrangement links TRBV7-2 to TRBJ2-5; perhaps TRBD1 as D (6 bases). The DNA of the CDR3 is TGTGCCAGCAGCCCGGGACACAGCGAGACCCAGTACTTC. This gives the protein CASSPGHSETQYF. The variable domain in full, with the rest retrieved from reference TRBV7-2 and TRBJ2-5, is GAGVSQSPSNKVTEKGKDVELRCDPISGHTALYWYRQSLGQGLEFLIYFQGNSAPDKSGLPSDRFSAERTGGSVSTLTIQRTQQEDSAVYLCASSPGHSETQYFGPGTRLLVL.